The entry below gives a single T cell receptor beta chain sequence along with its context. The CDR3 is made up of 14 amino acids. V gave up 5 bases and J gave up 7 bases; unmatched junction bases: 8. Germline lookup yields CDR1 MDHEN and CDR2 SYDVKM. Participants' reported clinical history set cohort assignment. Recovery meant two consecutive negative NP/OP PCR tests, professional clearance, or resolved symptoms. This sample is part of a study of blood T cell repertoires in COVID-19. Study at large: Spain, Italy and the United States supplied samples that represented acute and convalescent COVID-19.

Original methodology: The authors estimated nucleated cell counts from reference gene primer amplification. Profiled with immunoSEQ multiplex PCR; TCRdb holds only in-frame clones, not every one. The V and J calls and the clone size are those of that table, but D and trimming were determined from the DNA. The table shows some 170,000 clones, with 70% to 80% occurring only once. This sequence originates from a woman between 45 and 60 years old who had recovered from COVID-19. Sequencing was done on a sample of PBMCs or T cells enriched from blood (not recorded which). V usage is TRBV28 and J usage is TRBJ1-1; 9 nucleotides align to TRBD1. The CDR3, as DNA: TGTGCCAGCAGTCTACCGGGACAGGGAATTGAAGCTTTCTTT. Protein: CASSLPGQGIEAFF. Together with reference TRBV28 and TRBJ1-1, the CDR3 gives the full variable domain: DVKVTQSSRYLVKRTGEKVFLECVQDMDHENMFWYRQDPGLGLRLIYFSYDVKMKEKGDIPEGYSVSREKKERFSLILESASTNQTSMYLCASSLPGQGIEAFFGQGTRLTVV.